Reported below is one T cell receptor (beta chain). Template material for amplifying TCR beta CDR3 regions consisted of RNA transcripts. First-round RT-PCR targeting the TCR CDR3 was performed with the HTBI primer set. TCRdb independently ran MiXCR on the multiplex PCR reads; one entry per CDR3 protein. The profile covers approximately 400,000 distinct CDR3 sequences, with around 18% appearing a single time and 40% taken by the ten largest. This sample is drawn from a study of T cells in Graves' hyperthyroidism and ophthalmopathy. Germline loops: CDR1 MDHEN, CDR2 SYDVKM. V was clipped by 5 bases and J by 7 bases; unmatched bases: 12. CDR3 length equals 15 residues.

Material for sequencing was blood. The receptor was isolated from a man between 18 and 35 years old with Graves' ophthalmopathy. The chain couples TRBV28 to TRBJ2-7; 9 bases map to TRBD1. As DNA, the CDR3 is TGTGCCAGCAGTCGCCCCGGGACAGGGTGGCGAGAGCAGTACTTC. Translated, it gives CASSRPGTGWREQYF.